This T cell receptor (beta chain) appears in the sequencing data of a study of T-cell reconstitution after alpha-beta-depleted transplantation in children. As it was prepared, the TCRbeta library received unique molecular identifiers. TCRdb re-analysed the PCR reads in MiXCR, keeping a single row per CDR3 protein. Of about 260,000 distinct CDR3 sequences listed, approximately 10% are singletons. Overall study findings and caveats: T-cell counts and diversity at one year following transplant were attributed mainly to newly produced T cells.

This clonotype has only a few counts. The antigen is unknown. The origin of this receptor is a male patient aged 2 to 10 who had a stem cell transplant for chronic granulomatous disease, so the T cells may come from the graft donor. The starting material was peripheral blood, obtained 180 days after TCRalphabeta/CD19-depleted stem cell transplant.

In DNA form, the CDR3 reads TGTGCCAGCAGTAAGCCACAGGGAGCCGGGGAGCTGTTTTTT. It codes for CASSKPQGAGELFF. The chain has TRBV28 and TRBJ2-2; D might be TRBD1 (6 bases). Trimming cost V 5 bases and J 6 bases, with 13 bases left between them. This CDR3 has 14 residues. The germline gives CDR1 MDHEN, CDR2 SYDVKM.